What follows are 8 T cell receptor beta chains derived from one specimen sequenced in a study of CD8+CD57+ T cells in acquired aplastic anemia. Genomic DNA was employed as the template in profiling TCR beta VDJ and CDR3. In TCRdb, the reads were re-called with MiXCR into one record per CDR3 protein. The table shows fewer than 200,000 distinct CDR3 sequences, with 55% to 75% occurring only once. The sample comprised sorted CD4+, CD8+, or CD8+CD57+ T cells (not recorded which) from PBMCs. These receptors all come from a human donor in good health.

The V gene is TRBV4-3, the J gene TRBJ1-6; D call uncertain. Trimming removed 0 bases from V and 6 bases from J, with 12 bases in between. The CDR3 loop spans 16 amino acids. Looked up from germline, CDR1 is LGHNA and CDR2 is YSLEER. Here the CDR3 reads CASSQDQDHANSPLHF. The CDR3 DNA sequence: TGCGCCAGCAGCCAAGATCAGGACCATGCTAATTCACCCCTCCACTTT.

This clonotype was seen ten or more times. V usage is TRBV9 and J usage is TRBJ1-1; TRBD1 agrees at 10 bases. The J segment lost 3 bases and the V segment lost 0 bases, leaving 5 bases of the junction unmatched. The CDR3 spans 16 residues. CDR1 and CDR2 (germline): SGDLS, YYNGEE. The CDR3 sequence: CASSVAIGQGDTEAFF. Here the CDR3 DNA reads TGTGCCAGCAGCGTAGCCATAGGACAGGGGGACACTGAAGCTTTCTTT.

The V gene is TRBV2, the J gene TRBJ1-1, with D unclear. This CDR3 has 14 amino acids. Per germline, CDR1 SNHLY and CDR2 FYNNEI. Deletions cut 6 bases from V and 0 bases from J, with 11 bases between. CDR3 residues: CASRKERMNTEAFF. As DNA, the CDR3 is TGTGCCAGCAGAAAAGAGCGAATGAACACTGAAGCTTTCTTT.

This clonotype was counted at least ten times. The chain carries TRBV20-1 and TRBJ1-1; a weak D match, TRBD1 (6 bases). V lost 3 bases to trimming and J lost 0 bases, with 23 bases between them. CDR1 is DFQATT, CDR2 SNEGSKA, per germline (reference sequence). The CDR3 totals 18 residues. The DNA of the CDR3 is TGCAGTGCTAGGTTTCCCGGGACAATGATTATAATGAACACTGAAGCTTTCTTT. It codes for CSARFPGTMIIMNTEAFF.

This clonotype has only one observation. This chain joins TRBV29-1 and TRBJ1-2; D perhaps matches TRBD1 (6 bases). Germline V CDR1 and CDR2: SQVTM, ANQGSEA. This CDR3 region has 12 residues. The V end was cut by 2 bases, the J end by 2 bases, with 6 bases between. The CDR3 DNA follows: TGCAGCGTTGAACAGGGGAACTATGGCTACACCTTC. Protein product: CSVEQGNYGYTF.

There are many counts of this clonotype. The V call is TRBV19, the J call TRBJ2-5, with 9 bases identical to TRBD1. Germline loops: CDR1 LNHDA, CDR2 SQIVND (reference sequence). V lost 6 bases and J lost 7; bases outside the gene matches: 9. The CDR3 totals 14 residues. CDR3 DNA: TGTGCCAGTAGCCGGGACAGGGACCTGGGGACCCAGTACTTC. Encoded protein: CASSRDRDLGTQYF.

This chain joins TRBV2 and TRBJ2-1; 7 nucleotides agree with TRBD2. The CDR3 is 15 amino acids. V shed 6 bases and J 7 bases; nucleotides not matched to a gene: 12. The germline CDR1 and CDR2 sequences are SNHLY and FYNNEI. CDR3: CASSGGLAEGNEQFF. The CDR3 DNA is TGTGCCAGCAGCGGAGGGCTAGCGGAAGGGAATGAGCAGTTCTTC.

The sample holds many counts of this clonotype. The rearrangement links TRBV19 to TRBJ2-1; TRBD1 matches 10 bases. J gave up 8 bases and V 5 bases, and 9 bases lay outside the gene matches. This CDR3 is built from 15 residues. Germline values: CDR1 LNHDA, CDR2 SQIVND (reference sequence). Here the CDR3 DNA reads TGTGCCAGTAGTCTCGCCGGGACAGGGGCCCATGAGCAGTTCTTC. It translates to CASSLAGTGAHEQFF.